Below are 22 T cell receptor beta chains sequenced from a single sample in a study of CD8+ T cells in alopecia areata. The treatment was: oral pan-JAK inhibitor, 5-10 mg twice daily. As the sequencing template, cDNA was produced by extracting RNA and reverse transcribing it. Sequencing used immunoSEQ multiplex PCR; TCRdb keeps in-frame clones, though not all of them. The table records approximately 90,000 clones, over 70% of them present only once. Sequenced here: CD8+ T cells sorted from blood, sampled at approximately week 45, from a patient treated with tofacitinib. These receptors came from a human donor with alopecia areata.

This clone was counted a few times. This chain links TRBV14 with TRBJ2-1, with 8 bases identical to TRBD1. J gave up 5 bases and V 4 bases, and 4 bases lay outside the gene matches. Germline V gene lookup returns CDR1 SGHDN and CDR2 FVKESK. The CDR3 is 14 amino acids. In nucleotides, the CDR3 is TGTGCCAGCAGCCGACAGGGGAGGCACAATGAGCAGTTCTTC. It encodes CASSRQGRHNEQFF.

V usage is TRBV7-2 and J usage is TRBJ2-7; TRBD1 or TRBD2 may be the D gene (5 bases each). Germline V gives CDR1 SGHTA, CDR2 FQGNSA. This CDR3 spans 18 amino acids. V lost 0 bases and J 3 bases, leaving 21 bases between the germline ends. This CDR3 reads CASSLAVTGRLQYYEQYF. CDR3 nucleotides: TGTGCCAGCAGCTTAGCGGTGACGGGGCGCCTCCAATACTACGAGCAGTACTTC.

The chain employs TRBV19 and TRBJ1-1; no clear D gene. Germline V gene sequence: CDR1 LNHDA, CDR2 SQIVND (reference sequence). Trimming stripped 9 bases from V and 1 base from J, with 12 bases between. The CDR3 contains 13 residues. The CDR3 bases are TGTGCCAGCAGCCCTAATAGGAACACTGAAGCTTTCTTT. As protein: CASSPNRNTEAFF.

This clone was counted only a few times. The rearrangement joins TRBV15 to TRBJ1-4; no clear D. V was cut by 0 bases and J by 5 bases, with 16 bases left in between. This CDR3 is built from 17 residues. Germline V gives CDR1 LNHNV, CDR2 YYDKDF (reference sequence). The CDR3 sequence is CATSRDWTGGSNEKLFF. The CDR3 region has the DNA TGTGCCACCAGCAGAGATTGGACCGGAGGTTCGAATGAAAAACTGTTTTTT. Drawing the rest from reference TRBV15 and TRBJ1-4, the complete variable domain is DAMVIQNPRYQVTQFGKPVTLSCSQTLNHNVMYWYQQKSSQAPKLLFHYYDKDFNNEADTPDNFQSRRPNTSFCFLDIRSPGLGDTAMYLCATSRDWTGGSNEKLFFGSGTQLSVL.

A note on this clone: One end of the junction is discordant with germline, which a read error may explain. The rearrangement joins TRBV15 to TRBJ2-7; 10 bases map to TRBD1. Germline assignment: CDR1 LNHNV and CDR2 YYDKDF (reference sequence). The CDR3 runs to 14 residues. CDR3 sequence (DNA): TGTGCCACCAGTAGAGACAGGGGGCACGACGAGCAGTACTTC. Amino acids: CATSRDRGHDEQYF.

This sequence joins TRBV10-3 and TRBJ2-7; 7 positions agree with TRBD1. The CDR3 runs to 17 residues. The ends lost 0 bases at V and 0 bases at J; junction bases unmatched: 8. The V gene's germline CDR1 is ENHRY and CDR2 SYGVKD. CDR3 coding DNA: TGTGCCATCAGTGAGTCTTTGACCGGGACAGACTCCTACGAGCAGTACTTC. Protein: CAISESLTGTDSYEQYF.

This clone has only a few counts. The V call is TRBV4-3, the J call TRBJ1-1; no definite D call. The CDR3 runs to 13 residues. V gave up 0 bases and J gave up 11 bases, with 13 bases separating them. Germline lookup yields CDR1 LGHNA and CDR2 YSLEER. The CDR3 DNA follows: TGCGCCAGCAGCCAAGATAAGAAGGGTCACGCTTTCTTT. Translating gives CASSQDKKGHAFF.

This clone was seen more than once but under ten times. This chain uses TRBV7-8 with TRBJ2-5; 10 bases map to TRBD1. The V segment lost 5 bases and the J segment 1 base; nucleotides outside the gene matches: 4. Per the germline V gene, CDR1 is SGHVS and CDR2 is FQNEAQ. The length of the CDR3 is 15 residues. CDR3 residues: CASSPRTGGQETQYF. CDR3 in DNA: TGTGCCAGCAGCCCGAGGACAGGGGGCCAAGAGACCCAGTACTTC.

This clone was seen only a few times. The CDR3 coding sequence is TGTGCCAGCAGCATTGGGGCAGGGCGGACTGAAGCTTTCTTT. Translating gives CASSIGAGRTEAFF. V is TRBV5-6 and J is TRBJ1-1; the D gene is possibly TRBD1 (5 bases). Germline V gene lookup returns CDR1 SGHDT and CDR2 YYEEEE. Between the trimmed V and J ends, which lost 4 bases and 5 bases, there was a span of 15 bases. The CDR3 consists of 14 residues.

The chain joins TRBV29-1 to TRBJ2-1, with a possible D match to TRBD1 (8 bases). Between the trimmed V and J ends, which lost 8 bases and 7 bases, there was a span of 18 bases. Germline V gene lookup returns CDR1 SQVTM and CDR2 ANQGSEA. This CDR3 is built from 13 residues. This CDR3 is CSSGQAGENEQFF. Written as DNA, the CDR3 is TGCAGCTCGGGACAGGCGGGGGAAAATGAGCAGTTCTTC.

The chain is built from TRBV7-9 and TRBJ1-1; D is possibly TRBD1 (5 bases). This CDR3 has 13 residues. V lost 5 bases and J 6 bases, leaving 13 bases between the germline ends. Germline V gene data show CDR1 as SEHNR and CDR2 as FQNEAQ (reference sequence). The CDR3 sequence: CASSGATQAEAFF. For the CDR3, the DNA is TGTGCCAGCAGCGGGGCCACCCAGGCTGAAGCTTTCTTT. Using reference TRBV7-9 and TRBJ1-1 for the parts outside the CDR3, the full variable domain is DTGVSQNPRHKITKRGQNVTFRCDPISEHNRLYWYRQTLGQGPEFLTYFQNEAQLEKSRLLSDRFSAERPKGSFSTLEIQRTEQGDSAMYLCASSGATQAEAFFGQGTRLTVV.

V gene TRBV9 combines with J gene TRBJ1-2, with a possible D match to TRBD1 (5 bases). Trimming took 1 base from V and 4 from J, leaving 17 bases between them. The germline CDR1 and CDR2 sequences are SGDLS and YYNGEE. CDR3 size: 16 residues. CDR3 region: CASSVSAAGPVYGYTF. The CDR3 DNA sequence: TGTGCCAGCAGCGTATCCGCAGCAGGGCCGGTCTATGGCTACACCTTC.

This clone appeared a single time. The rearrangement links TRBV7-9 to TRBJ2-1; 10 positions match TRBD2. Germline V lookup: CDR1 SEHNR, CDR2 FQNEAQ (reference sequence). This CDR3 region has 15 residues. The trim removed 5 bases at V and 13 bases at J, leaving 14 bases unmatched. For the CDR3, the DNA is TGTGCCAGCAGCGCAACTAGCGGGGTACGTGTCGGACAGTTCTTC. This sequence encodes CASSATSGVRVGQFF.

The DNA of the CDR3 is TGCAGCGCAAAGGACGGCCCTGAAGCTTTCTTT. It is translated as CSAKDGPEAFF. The chain employs TRBV29-1 and TRBJ1-1; D remains ambiguous. Germline loops: CDR1 SQVTM, CDR2 ANQGSEA. V lost 7 bases and J lost 6, with 12 bases in between. CDR3 length equals 11 residues.

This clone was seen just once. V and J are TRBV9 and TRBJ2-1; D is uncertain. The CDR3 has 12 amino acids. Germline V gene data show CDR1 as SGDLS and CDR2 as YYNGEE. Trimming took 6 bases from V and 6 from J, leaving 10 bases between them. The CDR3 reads CASTSLPNEQFF. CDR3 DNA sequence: TGTGCCAGCACCAGCCTACCCAATGAGCAGTTCTTC.

The CDR3 nucleotides are TGTGCCAGCAGTCCGGACAGGGTGGACGGCTACACCTTC. This translates into CASSPDRVDGYTF. The genes are TRBV2 and TRBJ1-2; TRBD1 matches at 8 bases. Losses at the gene ends were 5 bases for V and 8 bases for J; bases not matched to a gene: 7. Germline V gene sequence: CDR1 SNHLY, CDR2 FYNNEI. The CDR3 covers 13 residues. Supplemented by reference TRBV2 and TRBJ1-2, the full variable domain reads EPEVTQTPSHQVTQMGQEVILRCVPISNHLYFYWYRQILGQKVEFLVSFYNNEISEKSEIFDDQFSVERPDGSNFTLKIRSTKLEDSAMYFCASSPDRVDGYTFGSGTRLTVV.

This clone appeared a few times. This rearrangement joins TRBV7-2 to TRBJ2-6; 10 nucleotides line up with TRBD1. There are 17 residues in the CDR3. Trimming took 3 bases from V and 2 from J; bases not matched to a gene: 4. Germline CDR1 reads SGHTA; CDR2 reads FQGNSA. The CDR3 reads CASSFTGQGAGANVLTF. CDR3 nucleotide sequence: TGTGCCAGCAGCTTTACTGGACAGGGGGCTGGGGCCAACGTCCTGACTTTC.

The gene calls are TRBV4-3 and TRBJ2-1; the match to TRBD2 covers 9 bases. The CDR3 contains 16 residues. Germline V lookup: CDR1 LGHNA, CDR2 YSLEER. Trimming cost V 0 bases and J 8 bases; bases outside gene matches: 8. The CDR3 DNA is TGCGCCAGCAGCCAAGATCGGCGGGGGGGCGTAGATGAGCAGTTCTTC. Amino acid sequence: CASSQDRRGGVDEQFF.

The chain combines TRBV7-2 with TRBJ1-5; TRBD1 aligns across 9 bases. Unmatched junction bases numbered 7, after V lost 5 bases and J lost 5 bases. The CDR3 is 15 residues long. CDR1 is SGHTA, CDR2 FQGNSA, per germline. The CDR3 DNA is TGTGCCAGCAGCACAAGACAGGGGGGCGATCAGCCCCAGCATTTT. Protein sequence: CASSTRQGGDQPQHF.

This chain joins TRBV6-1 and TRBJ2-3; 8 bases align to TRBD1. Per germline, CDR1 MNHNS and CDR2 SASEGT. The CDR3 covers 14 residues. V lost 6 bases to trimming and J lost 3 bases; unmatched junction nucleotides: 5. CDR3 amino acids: CASSPGQGTDTQYF. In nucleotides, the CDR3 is TGTGCCAGCAGCCCTGGACAGGGAACAGATACGCAGTATTTT.

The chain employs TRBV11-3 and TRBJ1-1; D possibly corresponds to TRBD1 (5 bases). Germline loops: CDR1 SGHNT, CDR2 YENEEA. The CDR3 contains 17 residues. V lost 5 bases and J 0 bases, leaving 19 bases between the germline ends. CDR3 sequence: CASSRPLGLEMNTEAFF. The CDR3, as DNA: TGTGCCAGCAGCCGCCCGTTGGGACTCGAAATGAACACTGAAGCTTTCTTT.

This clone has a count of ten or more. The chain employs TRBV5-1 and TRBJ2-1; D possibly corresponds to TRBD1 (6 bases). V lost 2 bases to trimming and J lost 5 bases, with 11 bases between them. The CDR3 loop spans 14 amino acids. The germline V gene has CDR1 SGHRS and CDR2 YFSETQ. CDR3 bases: TGCGCCAGCAGCTTCGACCAGGGGCACAATGAGCAGTTCTTC. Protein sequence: CASSFDQGHNEQFF. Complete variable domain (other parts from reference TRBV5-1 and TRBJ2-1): KAGVTQTPRYLIKTRGQQVTLSCSPISGHRSVSWYQQTPGQGLQFLFEYFSETQRNKGNFPGRFSGRQFSNSRSEMNVSTLELGDSALYLCASSFDQGHNEQFFGPGTRLTVL.